This paragraph reports one T cell receptor (beta chain). Its antigen is as yet unknown. The V and J ends lost 6 bases and 6 bases respectively, with 11 bases between them. The germline gives CDR1 LNHDA, CDR2 SQIVND (reference sequence). The CDR3 consists of 12 residues. This record comes from a study of OX40 agonist ivuxolimab in advanced cancers. General study results and limits: There were, on average, more expanded clones in CD8+ T cells than in CD4+.

Sequencing used immunoSEQ multiplex PCR; TCRdb keeps in-frame clones, though not all of them. This table has about 46,000 clones, roughly 90% appearing once. This material consisted of CD4+ or CD8+ T cells sorted from blood, taken in a trial of the OX40 agonist ivuxolimab. The chain employs TRBV19 and TRBJ1-2; D is uncertain. This TCR derives from an adult with an advanced solid tumor such as melanoma, head and neck, liver or kidney cancer. DNA for the CDR3: TGTGCCAGTAGATCAGCGGAGGATGGCTACACCTTC. Amino acids: CASRSAEDGYTF.